This T cell receptor (beta chain) was profiled in a study of control samples from healthy donors and cancer patients. The table came from immunoSEQ multiplex PCR; TCRdb's copy has only in-frame clones and leaves some out. The sample records around 170,000 clones, roughly 88% being singletons. The TCR was taken from a woman in her twenties or thirties in good health. Input material: blood.

The CDR3: CASSIFGGTDTQYF. The CDR3 nucleotides read TGTGCCAGCAGTATATTCGGGGGCACAGATACGCAGTATTTT. This rearrangement joins TRBV2 to TRBJ2-3, with a possible D match to TRBD2 (5 bases). This CDR3 contains 14 residues. Germline CDR1 is SNHLY and CDR2 is FYNNEI. Trimming took 5 bases from V and 1 from J, leaving 10 bases between them.